A selection of T cell receptor beta chains follows, all from one sample in a study of blood T cell repertoires in COVID-19. Libraries were prepared by immunoSEQ multiplex PCR; TCRdb keeps only in-frame clonotypes and omits some of them. Among approximately 260,000 clones listed, 85% to 90% were seen once. The sample was PBMCs or T cells enriched from blood (not recorded which). These receptors came from a woman aged 55-69 years who had recovered from COVID-19. The CDR3 runs from the conserved cysteine through the conserved F or W. A D gene is named only where the DNA matches it firmly. Clone size appears in some rows only: once, few, many, or a class for an expanded clone.

v_call	clone_size	j_call	d_call	cdr3_aa	cdr3_nt
TRBV12-3/TRBV12-4	.	TRBJ1-6	.	CASSPGVGSPLHF	TGTGCCAGCAGCCCGGGGGTCGGATCACCCCTCCACTTT
TRBV9	.	TRBJ2-7	TRBD2	CASSVDPGGSYEQYF	TGTGCCAGCAGCGTAGACCCGGGAGGCTCCTACGAGCAGTACTTC
TRBV28	.	TRBJ1-6	.	CASSPPRGSSYNSPLHF	TGTGCCAGCAGTCCCCCCCGGGGGAGCTCCTATAATTCACCCCTCCACTTT
TRBV30	.	TRBJ1-2	.	CAWSVSQGGGYTF	TGTGCCTGGAGTGTCTCCCAGGGAGGTGGCTACACCTTC
TRBV28	.	TRBJ2-7	TRBD1	CASSLPTGGSYEQYF	TGTGCCAGCAGTTTACCTACAGGGGGCTCCTACGAGCAGTACTTC
TRBV27	.	TRBJ2-1	TRBD1	CASSLDREYNEQFF	TGTGCCAGCAGTCTAGACAGGGAGTACAATGAGCAGTTCTTC
TRBV7-8	.	TRBJ2-2	.	CASTSGLYSGELFF	TGTGCCAGCACGTCAGGGTTATATTCCGGGGAGCTGTTTTTT
TRBV7-2	.	TRBJ1-1	.	CASSPPDSPSYTEAFF	TGTGCCAGCAGCCCACCGGACAGCCCGAGCTACACTGAAGCTTTCTTT
TRBV29-1	.	TRBJ2-7	.	CSVDVDSSSYEQYF	TGCAGCGTTGACGTGGACAGCAGCTCCTACGAGCAGTACTTC
TRBV19	.	TRBJ2-7	.	CASSGGETALLGEQYF	TGTGCCAGTAGTGGCGGAGAGACAGCTCTTCTCGGCGAGCAGTACTTC
TRBV7-9	.	TRBJ1-1	.	CASSYGREGSEAFF	TGTGCCAGCAGCTACGGACGGGAGGGTTCTGAAGCTTTCTTT
TRBV6-4	many	TRBJ1-2	TRBD1	CASSSAWSGTGRGGYGYTF	TGTGCCAGCAGTTCTGCATGGTCCGGGACAGGGAGAGGTGGCTATGGCTACACCTTC
TRBV3-1/TRBV3-2	.	TRBJ1-1	TRBD1	CASSPSTGGGTEAFF	TGTGCCAGCAGCCCTTCGACAGGGGGTGGGACTGAAGCTTTCTTT
TRBV7-3	few	TRBJ2-1	TRBD2	CASSSSLAGGYNEQFF	TGTGCCAGCAGCTCCTCACTAGCGGGAGGCTACAATGAGCAGTTCTTC